This TCR beta chain originates from a study of blood T cell repertoires in COVID-19. Overall study: The origin of the acute and convalescent COVID-19 samples was the United States, Italy and Spain. Sample material is recorded as cDNA or gDNA derived from T cells, B-cell-depleted T cells, or PBMCs.

Profiled with immunoSEQ multiplex PCR; TCRdb holds only in-frame clones, not every one. This sample has more than 90,000 clones; less than 80% occur once, and the top ten carry 2.5% to 3%. The CDR3 spans 19 residues. Germline loops: CDR1 SGHDT, CDR2 YYEEEE. The junction had 17 bases not matched to a gene; V was cut back by 0 bases and J by 8 bases. This TCR was sampled from a man aged 45-65 years with acute or convalescent COVID-19. The sequenced sample was peripheral blood. The chain links TRBV5-6 to TRBJ2-1, with 10 nucleotides matching TRBD2. In nucleotides, the CDR3 is TGTGCCAGCAGCTTGGGTCTTAGCGGGGGGAATTACATAGGCGATGAGCAGTTCTTC. It specifies CASSLGLSGGNYIGDEQFF.